The rows below give T cell receptor beta chains drawn from one sample of a study of T cells in Graves' hyperthyroidism and ophthalmopathy. TCRdb re-called the multiplex PCR reads with MiXCR, one entry per CDR3 protein. The sample has under 400,000 distinct CDR3 sequences; 13% are singletons. The sample consisted of blood. Every receptor here comes from a woman younger than 35 with Graves' hyperthyroidism. CDR3s leave out the opening cysteine and the closing phenylalanine or tryptophan. Fields, in order: J gene, V gene, CDR3 protein.

j_call: TRBJ2-1; v_call: TRBV7-2; cdr3_aa: ASSLVSRTSGFNEQF
j_call: TRBJ1-1; v_call: TRBV7-2; cdr3_aa: ASSLDRPTDTREAF
j_call: TRBJ1-2; v_call: TRBV6-1; cdr3_aa: ASSLLAGNGYT
j_call: TRBJ2-2; v_call: TRBV19; cdr3_aa: ASTDARGTSAGELF
j_call: TRBJ1-1; v_call: TRBV29-1; cdr3_aa: SVERQGYTEAF
j_call: TRBJ2-5; v_call: TRBV5-1; cdr3_aa: ASSPAGTGETQY
j_call: TRBJ1-5; v_call: TRBV28; cdr3_aa: ASSLGVGTNQPQH
j_call: TRBJ1-2; v_call: TRBV5-4; cdr3_aa: ASSLEPRNYGYT
j_call: TRBJ2-5; v_call: TRBV10-3; cdr3_aa: ATLGEWTQY
j_call: TRBJ1-1; v_call: TRBV7-2; cdr3_aa: ASSFRDRKYTEAF
j_call: TRBJ1-2; v_call: TRBV28; cdr3_aa: ASSLPGALYGYT
j_call: TRBJ1-2; v_call: TRBV20-1; cdr3_aa: SAGDPGTRFYGYT
j_call: TRBJ2-7; v_call: TRBV28; cdr3_aa: ASSSEQGGEQY
j_call: TRBJ1-4; v_call: TRBV13; cdr3_aa: ASSQGQGRVSNEKLF
j_call: TRBJ1-2; v_call: TRBV6-5; cdr3_aa: ASSYSNPSGGYT
j_call: TRBJ2-3; v_call: TRBV7-9; cdr3_aa: ASSSDWRQITQY
j_call: TRBJ1-5; v_call: TRBV20-1; cdr3_aa: SARDLGTGPQH
j_call: TRBJ1-5; v_call: TRBV28; cdr3_aa: ASSLPTGFGDQPQH
j_call: TRBJ2-7; v_call: TRBV3-1; cdr3_aa: ASSQVPGQGTSEQY
j_call: TRBJ2-5; v_call: TRBV7-2; cdr3_aa: ASSLDGGPQETQY
j_call: TRBJ2-1; v_call: TRBV2; cdr3_aa: ASKGGTNYNEQF
j_call: TRBJ1-1; v_call: TRBV5-6; cdr3_aa: ASSNRGGNTEAF
j_call: TRBJ1-4; v_call: TRBV12-3/TRBV12-4; cdr3_aa: ASSSIWGLGLGTRGTNEKLF
j_call: TRBJ2-2; v_call: TRBV7-9; cdr3_aa: ASSLVPYSGELF
j_call: TRBJ2-7; v_call: TRBV18; cdr3_aa: ASSPSDEQY
j_call: TRBJ1-5; v_call: TRBV6-2/TRBV6-3; cdr3_aa: ASSYSGEGGNQPQH
j_call: TRBJ2-1; v_call: TRBV28; cdr3_aa: ASSSSPNTGPRGF
j_call: TRBJ2-2; v_call: TRBV28; cdr3_aa: ASTTNWEWNTGELF
j_call: TRBJ1-6; v_call: TRBV6-1; cdr3_aa: ASSYGTGTGSPLH
j_call: TRBJ2-1; v_call: TRBV2; cdr3_aa: ASKASGGARNEQF